This is a list of T cell receptor beta chains from one sample in a study of blood T cell repertoires in COVID-19. The repertoire was sequenced with immunoSEQ multiplex PCR; TCRdb's copy has only in-frame clones and lacks some. This table has under 40,000 clones, around 95% appearing once. Sequencing was done on a sample of peripheral blood. These receptors all come from a human donor with active COVID-19. The donor label of this sample is uncertain. The CDR3 runs from the conserved cysteine through the conserved F or W. The D gene is left open where the match is weak. Not all rows give a size; the values are once, few, many and, for expanded clones, a class.

j_call clone_size v_call d_call cdr3_nt cdr3_aa
TRBJ1-5 . TRBV10-3 . TGTGCCATCAGTGAGGCGGGTAGCAATCAGCCCCAGCATTTT CAISEAGSNQPQHF
TRBJ2-1 once TRBV5-1 . TGCGCCAGCAGCTTGGACGCGGGACAGCCCCGGGTGGGAGTTAATGAGCAGTTCTTC CASSLDAGQPRVGVNEQFF
TRBJ1-5 . TRBV4-1 . TGCGCCAGCAGCCCAGCCTTTCCAATCCGGGACACGGGCGTTGGGCCCCAGCATTTT CASSPAFPIRDTGVGPQHF
TRBJ1-4 . TRBV3-1/TRBV3-2 TRBD1 TGTGCCAGCAGCCCAGGACAGGGGGCCCATGAAAAACTGTTTTTT CASSPGQGAHEKLFF
TRBJ1-5 . TRBV18 . TGTGCCAGCTCACCGGGGGATTCGGGGGTAGGTCAGCCCCAGCATTTT CASSPGDSGVGQPQHF
TRBJ2-2 . TRBV19 . TGTGCCAGTTATGGCGGGTCGAACACCGGGGAGCTGTTTTTT CASYGGSNTGELFF
TRBJ1-5 . TRBV27 TRBD1 TGTGCCAGCAGTTTGAGGGGGACAGGAGCCTTTAGCAATCAGCCCCAGCATTTT CASSLRGTGAFSNQPQHF
TRBJ1-2 . TRBV20-1 . TGCAGTGCCCAGGGATCCTTTGGCTACACCTTC CSAQGSFGYTF
TRBJ2-7 few TRBV11-3 . TGTGCCAGCAGCTCAGGGGAGACGGAGAGGCAGTACTTC CASSSGETERQYF
TRBJ1-4 . TRBV7-9 . TGTGCCAGCAGCTTAGCTTCTCCAGGGGCAAGGGAAAAACTGTTTTTT CASSLASPGAREKLFF
TRBJ2-3 . TRBV3-1/TRBV3-2 TRBD2 TGTGCCAGCAGTCATAACGGGAGGACAAGCACAGATACGCAGTATTTT CASSHNGRTSTDTQYF
TRBJ1-6 . TRBV7-9 . TGTGCCAGCAGCTTATCTGAGGCGTCACCCCTCCACTTT CASSLSEASPLHF
TRBJ2-7 once TRBV2 TRBD2 TGTGCCAGCAGTTCCCTAGCGGGGGCAGCCTACGAGCAGTACTTC CASSSLAGAAYEQYF
TRBJ2-3 . TRBV5-1 TRBD2 TGCGCCAGCACTGGTAGCGGGAAGGTCACAGATACGCAGTATTTT CASTGSGKVTDTQYF
TRBJ2-7 . TRBV5-1 TRBD1 TGCGCCAGCAGCTACACAGACAGGGGCTACGAGCAGTACTTC CASSYTDRGYEQYF
TRBJ2-3 . TRBV3-1/TRBV3-2 TRBD2 TGTGCCAGCAGCCCGACACGGGGACTAGCGGGGTTTTTT CASSPTRGLAGFF
TRBJ2-1 . TRBV9 . TGTGCCAGCAGCGCAGAGGGCGGGCTGAGCTCCTACAATGAGCAGTTCTTC CASSAEGGLSSYNEQFF
TRBJ2-7 . TRBV4-2 TRBD2 TGTGCCAGCAGCCAAGATAAGCTAGCGGGGGGACCGAGAACCTTC CASSQDKLAGGPRTF
TRBJ2-5 once TRBV5-1 TRBD2 TGCGCCAGCAGCCCCGGAGGACTAGCGGGAGAAGAGACCCAGTACTTC CASSPGGLAGEETQYF
TRBJ2-3 . TRBV19 TRBD2 TGTGCCAGTGGCCGGGGGGGGCAGGCGATCACAGATACGCAGTATTTT CASGRGGQAITDTQYF
TRBJ2-2 . TRBV7-8 TRBD2 TGTGCCAGCAGCTCGGGACTAGCGGGGGGGACCGGGGAGCTGTTTTTT CASSSGLAGGTGELFF
TRBJ2-1 once TRBV9 TRBD2 TGTGCCAGCAGCGTAGGGGGCGGGAGCGGGTACAATGAGCAGTTCTTC CASSVGGGSGYNEQFF
TRBJ2-1 . TRBV4-1 TRBD1 TGCGCCAGCAGCCAACCGGGACAGGGGAACAATGAGCAGTTCTTC CASSQPGQGNNEQFF
TRBJ2-3 . TRBV24-1 TRBD1 TGTGCCACCAGTGAAGGGGGCGCAGGTACGCAGTATTTT CATSEGGAGTQYF
TRBJ1-5 . TRBV28 . TGTGCCAGCAGTTTACGGTCCCATAGCAATCAGCCCCAGCATTTT CASSLRSHSNQPQHF
TRBJ2-5 . TRBV19 TRBD1 TGTGCCAGTAGTAGTAGCAGGGGGTCTGAGACCCAGTACTTC CASSSSRGSETQYF
TRBJ2-5 . TRBV5-1 TRBD1 TGCGCCAGCAGCTCACAGGGGAATCTTCAGGAGACCCAGTACTTC CASSSQGNLQETQYF
TRBJ2-7 . TRBV19 . TGTGCCAGTAGTATAGCGGGTGCTAATGAGGAGCAGTACTTC CASSIAGANEEQYF